The 2 T cell receptor beta chains below all came from one sample that was sequenced in a study of cytomegalovirus exposure and HLA in healthy donors. The PCR ran on 60 Vbeta and 13 Jbeta primers. Produced via immunoSEQ multiplex PCR; TCRdb's table is partial and in-frame only. The data hold around 140,000 clones, with approximately 70% observed a single time. The sample taken for sequencing was PBMCs. The source is a woman aged 60-70 years in good health and CMV-seronegative.

This clone was seen more than once but under ten times. This rearrangement joins TRBV5-4 to TRBJ2-7, with TRBD2 as a possible D gene (6 bases). This CDR3 has 17 residues. Germline values: CDR1 SGHNT, CDR2 YYREEE (reference sequence). The V end lost 3 bases, the J end lost 0 bases, and 19 bases lay between the germline ends. In nucleotides, the CDR3 is TGTGCCAGCAGCTCCCCCGGTAGCGGAAAAACCTCCTACGAGCAGTACTTC. Amino acids: CASSSPGSGKTSYEQYF. Based on the CDR3 plus reference TRBV5-4 and TRBJ2-7, the full variable domain is ETGVTQSPTHLIKTRGQQVTLRCSSQSGHNTVSWYQQALGQGPQFIFQYYREEENGRGNFPPRFSGLQFPNYSSELNVNALELDDSALYLCASSSPGSGKTSYEQYFGPGTRLTVT.

This chain joins TRBV5-1 and TRBJ1-4; 8 bases line up with TRBD1. This CDR3 has 15 residues. Germline V CDR1 and CDR2: SGHRS, YFSETQ. Trimming took 2 bases from V and 4 from J; bases not matched to a gene: 4. The CDR3 region is CASSLSGGDNEKLFF. The CDR3 bases are TGCGCCAGCAGCTTATCAGGGGGCGATAATGAAAAACTGTTTTTT. Using reference TRBV5-1 and TRBJ1-4 for the parts outside the CDR3, the full variable domain is KAGVTQTPRYLIKTRGQQVTLSCSPISGHRSVSWYQQTPGQGLQFLFEYFSETQRNKGNFPGRFSGRQFSNSRSEMNVSTLELGDSALYLCASSLSGGDNEKLFFGSGTQLSVL.